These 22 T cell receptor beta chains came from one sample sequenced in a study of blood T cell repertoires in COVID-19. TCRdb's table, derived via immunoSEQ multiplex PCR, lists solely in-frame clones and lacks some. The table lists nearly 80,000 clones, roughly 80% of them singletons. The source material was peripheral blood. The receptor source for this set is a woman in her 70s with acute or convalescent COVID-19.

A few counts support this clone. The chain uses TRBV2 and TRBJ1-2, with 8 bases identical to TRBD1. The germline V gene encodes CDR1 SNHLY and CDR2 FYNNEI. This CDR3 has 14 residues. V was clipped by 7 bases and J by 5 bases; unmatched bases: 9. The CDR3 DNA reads TGTGCCAGCACCGGCACAGGGGGAGGGTATGGCTACACCTTC. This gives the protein CASTGTGGGYGYTF.

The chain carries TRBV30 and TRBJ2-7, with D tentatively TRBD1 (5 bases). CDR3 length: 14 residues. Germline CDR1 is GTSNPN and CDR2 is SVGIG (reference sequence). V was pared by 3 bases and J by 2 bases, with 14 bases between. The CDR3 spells CAWSPPGLPYEQYF. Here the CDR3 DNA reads TGTGCCTGGAGCCCCCCAGGGCTTCCCTACGAGCAGTACTTC.

The CDR3 DNA reads TGCAGCGCCCCACGGGGGGATACGCAGTATTTT. Residues: CSAPRGDTQYF. The V call is TRBV29-1, the J call TRBJ2-3; possible D gene TRBD2, 6 bases. This CDR3 contains 11 residues. Trimming pared 7 bases from V and 6 bases from J, leaving 11 bases between. Germline loops: CDR1 SQVTM, CDR2 ANQGSEA.

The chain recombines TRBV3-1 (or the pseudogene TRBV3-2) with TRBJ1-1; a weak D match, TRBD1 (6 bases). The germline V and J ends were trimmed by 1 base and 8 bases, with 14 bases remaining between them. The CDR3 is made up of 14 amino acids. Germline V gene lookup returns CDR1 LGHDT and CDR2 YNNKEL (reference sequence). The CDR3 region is CASSQGDGQREAFF. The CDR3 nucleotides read TGTGCCAGCAGCCAAGGGGACGGACAGCGGGAAGCTTTCTTT.

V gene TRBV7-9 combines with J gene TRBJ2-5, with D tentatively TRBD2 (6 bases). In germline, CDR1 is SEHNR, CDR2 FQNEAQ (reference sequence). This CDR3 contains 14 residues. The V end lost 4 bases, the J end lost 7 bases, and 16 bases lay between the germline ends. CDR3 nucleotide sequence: TGTGCCAGCAGCTCTCGGGGGACCTCGAGGACCCAGTACTTC. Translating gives CASSSRGTSRTQYF.

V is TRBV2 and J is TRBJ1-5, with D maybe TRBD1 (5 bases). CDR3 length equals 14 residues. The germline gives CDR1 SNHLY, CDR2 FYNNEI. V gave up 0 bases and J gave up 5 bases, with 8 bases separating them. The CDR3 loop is CASSEAARDQPQHF. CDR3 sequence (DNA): TGTGCCAGCAGTGAAGCGGCCAGGGATCAGCCCCAGCATTTT.

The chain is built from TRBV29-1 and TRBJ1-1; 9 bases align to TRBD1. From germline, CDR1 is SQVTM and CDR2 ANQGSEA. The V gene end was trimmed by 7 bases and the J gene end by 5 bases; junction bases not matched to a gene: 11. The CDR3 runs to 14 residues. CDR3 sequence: CSGTGEFGGTEAFF. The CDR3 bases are TGCAGCGGGACAGGGGAGTTTGGGGGGACTGAAGCTTTCTTT.

CDR3 nucleotide sequence: TGCGCCAGCAGTGACACACAGGGGGCTGTAACTGAAGCTTTCTTT. Residues: CASSDTQGAVTEAFF. The rearrangement links TRBV10-2 to TRBJ1-1; TRBD1 aligns across 9 bases. Germline CDR1 WSHSY, CDR2 SAAADI. The junction had 7 bases not matched to a gene; V was cut back by 3 bases and J by 5 bases. The CDR3 runs to 15 residues.

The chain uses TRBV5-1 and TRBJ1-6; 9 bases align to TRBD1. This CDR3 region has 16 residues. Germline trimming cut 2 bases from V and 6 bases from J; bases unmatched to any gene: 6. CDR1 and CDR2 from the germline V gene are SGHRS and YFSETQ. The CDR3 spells CASSFTQTGGNSPLHF. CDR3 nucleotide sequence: TGCGCCAGCAGCTTTACCCAGACAGGGGGTAATTCACCCCTCCACTTT.

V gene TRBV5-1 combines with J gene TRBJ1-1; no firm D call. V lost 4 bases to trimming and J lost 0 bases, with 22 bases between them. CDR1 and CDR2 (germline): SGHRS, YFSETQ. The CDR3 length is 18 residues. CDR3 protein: CASSPSSGRSVVNTEAFF. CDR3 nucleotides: TGCGCCAGCAGCCCTTCGAGCGGGAGGTCGGTGGTGAACACTGAAGCTTTCTTT.

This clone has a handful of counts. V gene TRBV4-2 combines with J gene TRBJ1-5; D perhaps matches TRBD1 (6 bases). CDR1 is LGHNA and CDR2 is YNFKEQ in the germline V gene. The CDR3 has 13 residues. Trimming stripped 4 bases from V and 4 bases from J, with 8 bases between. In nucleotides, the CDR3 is TGTGCCAGCAGCCGAGGGGGAAATCAGCCCCAGCATTTT. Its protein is CASSRGGNQPQHF.

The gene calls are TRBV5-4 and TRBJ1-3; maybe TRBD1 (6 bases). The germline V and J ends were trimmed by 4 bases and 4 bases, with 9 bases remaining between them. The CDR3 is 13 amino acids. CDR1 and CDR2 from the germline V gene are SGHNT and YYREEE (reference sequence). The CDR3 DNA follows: TGTGCCAGCAGCCGCGGACAGGGAAACACCATATATTTT. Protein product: CASSRGQGNTIYF.

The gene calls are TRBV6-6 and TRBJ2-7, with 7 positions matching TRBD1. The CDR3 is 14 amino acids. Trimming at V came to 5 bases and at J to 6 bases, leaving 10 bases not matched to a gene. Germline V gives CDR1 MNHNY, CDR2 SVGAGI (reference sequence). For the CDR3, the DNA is TGTGCCAGCAGTACGACGACAGGGATCGGCGAGCAGTACTTC. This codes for CASSTTTGIGEQYF.

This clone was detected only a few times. CDR3 residues: CASSLVTGGTEAFF. The CDR3 DNA reads TGTGCCAGCAGCTTAGTGACAGGGGGTACTGAAGCTTTCTTT. The genes are TRBV7-2 and TRBJ1-1; 9 nucleotides agree with TRBD1. V was pared by 1 base and J by 5 bases, with 2 bases of the junction left unmatched. This CDR3 is 14 amino acids long. The germline gives CDR1 SGHTA, CDR2 FQGNSA. The variable domain in full, completed from reference TRBV7-2 and TRBJ1-1, reads GAGVSQSPSNKVTEKGKDVELRCDPISGHTALYWYRQSLGQGLEFLIYFQGNSAPDKSGLPSDRFSAERTGGSVSTLTIQRTQQEDSAVYLCASSLVTGGTEAFFGQGTRLTVV.

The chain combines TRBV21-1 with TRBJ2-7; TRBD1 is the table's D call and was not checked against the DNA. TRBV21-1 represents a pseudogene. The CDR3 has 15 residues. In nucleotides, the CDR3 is TGTGCCAGCAGCAAAGGGAAAGGACAAGCCTACGAGCAGTACTTC. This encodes CASSKGKGQAYEQYF.

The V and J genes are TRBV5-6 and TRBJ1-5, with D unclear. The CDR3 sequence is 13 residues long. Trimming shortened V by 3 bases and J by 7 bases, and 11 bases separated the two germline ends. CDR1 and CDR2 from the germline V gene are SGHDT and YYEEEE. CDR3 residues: CASSSGIQQPQHF. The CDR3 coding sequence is TGTGCCAGCAGCTCGGGTATTCAGCAGCCCCAGCATTTT.

CDR3 nucleotides: TGTGCCAGCAGTTTTCAGGGGACAGGGGGCAATCAGCCCCAGCATTTT. It codes for CASSFQGTGGNQPQHF. The chain recombines TRBV6-2 or TRBV6-3 with TRBJ1-5; 10 bases map to TRBD1. The CDR3 runs 16 residues. J gave up 2 bases and V 4 bases, and 5 bases lay outside the gene matches. CDR1 and CDR2 from the germline V gene are MNHEY and SVGEGT.

The CDR3 DNA is TGTGCCAGCAACCTAGGCGGTACCGGGGAGCTGTTTTTT. Its translation: CASNLGGTGELFF. This rearrangement joins TRBV2 to TRBJ2-2; no reliable D call. V was shortened by 7 bases and J by 5 bases, with 11 bases between the two germline ends. CDR3 length: 13 amino acids. Germline V gives CDR1 SNHLY, CDR2 FYNNEI.

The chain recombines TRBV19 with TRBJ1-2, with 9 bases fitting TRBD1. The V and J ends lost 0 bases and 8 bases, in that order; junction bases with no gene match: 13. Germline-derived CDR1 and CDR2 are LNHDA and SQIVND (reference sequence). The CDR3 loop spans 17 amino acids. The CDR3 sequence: CASSIEGTGISYGGYTF. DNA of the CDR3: TGTGCCAGTAGTATAGAAGGGACAGGGATTTCCTATGGCGGCTACACCTTC.

The CDR3 loop is CASSLGPGTGDGEQFF. The CDR3 nucleotides are TGTGCCAGCAGCTTAGGGCCCGGGACAGGGGACGGTGAGCAGTTCTTC. The V and J genes are TRBV7-2 and TRBJ2-1; 10 bases align to TRBD1. Trimming took 1 base from V and 9 from J; bases not matched to a gene: 9. This CDR3 has 16 residues. CDR1 is SGHTA and CDR2 is FQGNSA in the germline V gene.

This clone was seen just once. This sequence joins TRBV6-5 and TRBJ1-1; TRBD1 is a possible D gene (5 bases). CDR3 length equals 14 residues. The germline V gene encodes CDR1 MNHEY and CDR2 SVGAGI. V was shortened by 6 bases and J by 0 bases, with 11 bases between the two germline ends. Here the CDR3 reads CASRGGPMNTEAFF. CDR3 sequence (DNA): TGTGCCAGCAGGGGGGGACCTATGAACACTGAAGCTTTCTTT.

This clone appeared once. The CDR3 loop reads CAWSTTGSVGYTF. In DNA, the CDR3 is TGTGCCTGGAGTACCACAGGGTCGGTCGGCTACACCTTC. The chain recombines TRBV30 with TRBJ1-2; the D gene is possibly TRBD1 (6 bases). This CDR3 comprises 13 residues. Germline CDR1 and CDR2: GTSNPN and SVGIG (reference sequence). Trimming took 2 bases from V and 8 from J, leaving 15 bases between them.